The 17 T cell receptor beta chains below come from one sample, sequenced in a study of spatial heterogeneity in lung cancer. Sample time point: sample taken at primary tumor resection. Whole RNA came from tumor, nontumor lung or frozen PBMC and was sequenced without being sorted. Using its own MiXCR run on the 5' RACE reads, TCRdb lists one record per CDR3 protein. The profile covers 23,000 or so distinct CDR3 sequences, with roughly 4.5% appearing a single time and about 5% taken by the ten largest. Sequenced material: PBMCs, taken at surgery. These receptor sequences come from a male donor with early-stage non-small cell lung cancer.

A word on this clonotype: This sequence may be a read error, since a much larger clone differs from it by one base. The chain combines TRBV7-3 with TRBJ2-1; 11 positions agree with TRBD2. The junction had 7 bases not matched to a gene; V was cut back by 1 base and J by 2 bases. There are 18 residues in the CDR3. The V gene's germline CDR1 is SGHTA and CDR2 FQGTGA. The CDR3 protein is CASSLMPLAGGAYNEQFF. For the CDR3, the DNA is TGTGCCAGCAGCTTAATGCCCCTAGCGGGAGGAGCCTACAATGAGCAGTTCTTC. The whole variable domain, filled in from reference TRBV7-3 and TRBJ2-1, reads GAGVSQTPSNKVTEKGKYVELRCDPISGHTALYWYRQSLGQGPEFLIYFQGTGAADDSGLPNDRFFAVRPEGSVSTLKIQRTERGDSAVYLCASSLMPLAGGAYNEQFFGPGTRLTVL.

This clonotype was seen at least ten times. The chain links TRBV5-1 to TRBJ1-2; D remains ambiguous. V was cut by 3 bases and J by 5 bases, with 11 bases left in between. Germline CDR1 and CDR2: SGHRS and YFSETQ. This CDR3 contains 13 residues. The CDR3 loop reads CASSSDGQYGYTF. In nucleotides, the CDR3 is TGCGCCAGCAGCTCGGACGGTCAATATGGCTACACCTTC.

This clonotype rates as medium-sized. V usage is TRBV24-1 and J usage is TRBJ1-5; D is unclear. V was cut by 6 bases and J by 5 bases, with 13 bases left in between. Germline V gene sequence: CDR1 KGHDR, CDR2 SFDVKD. The CDR3 length is 14 residues. The CDR3 DNA sequence: TGTGCCACCAGTCCCGCCAAGGTCGATCAGCCCCAGCATTTT. This sequence encodes CATSPAKVDQPQHF.

This clonotype has ten or more counts. The chain uses TRBV13 and TRBJ2-1, with 10 bases aligning to TRBD2. The germline V gene encodes CDR1 PRHDT and CDR2 FYEKMQ (reference sequence). Losses at the gene ends were 6 bases for V and 2 bases for J; bases not matched to a gene: 13. The CDR3 is made up of 18 amino acids. The CDR3 loop is CASRSLGSGRETYNEQFF. CDR3 nucleotide sequence: TGTGCCAGCAGATCTCTAGGAAGCGGGAGGGAGACCTACAATGAGCAGTTCTTC.

The sample holds many counts of this clonotype. The chain recombines TRBV19 with TRBJ2-5; D is perhaps TRBD2 (5 bases). This CDR3 has 13 amino acids. V was pared by 5 bases and J by 9 bases, with 16 bases between. Germline-derived CDR1 and CDR2 are LNHDA and SQIVND (reference sequence). The CDR3 is CASSRGMDRPQYF. CDR3 nucleotides: TGTGCCAGTAGTCGAGGGATGGATCGTCCCCAGTACTTC.

The chain employs TRBV15 and TRBJ2-7, with 7 bases aligning to TRBD1. V shed 1 base, J shed 2 bases, and the junction held 5 bases outside the gene matches. CDR1 is LNHNV, CDR2 YYDKDF, per germline (reference sequence). CDR3 length: 15 residues. The CDR3 nucleotides are TGTGCCACCAGCAGAGGAGGACAGGTTCCCTACGAGCAGTACTTC. Encoded protein: CATSRGGQVPYEQYF.

On this clonotype: Germline and junction disagree at one end, which may indicate a read error. The chain carries TRBV5-1 and TRBJ2-5, with D unclear. The CDR3 is made up of 13 amino acids. From germline, CDR1 is SGHRS and CDR2 YFSETQ. CDR3 sequence reads: CASSDQIQDTQYF. DNA of the CDR3: TGTGCCAGCAGCGACCAGATACAAGACACCCAGTACTTC.

This clonotype was detected ten times or more. V gene TRBV11-1 combines with J gene TRBJ2-5; the D is unclear. V was clipped by 1 base and J by 2 bases, with 17 bases between them. The CDR3 spans 17 residues. CDR1 is SGHAT and CDR2 is FQDESV in the germline V gene (reference sequence). This CDR3 is CASSLVHNRPKQETQYF. For the CDR3, the DNA is TGTGCCAGCAGCTTAGTACACAACCGCCCTAAACAAGAGACCCAGTACTTC.

About this clonotype: Given a much more abundant clone one base away, this may be a read error. It is likely a read error, because the conserved phenylalanine at the end of the CDR3 is missing. The gene calls are TRBV28 and TRBJ2-1; D is possibly TRBD1 or TRBD2 (8 bases each). The germline V gene has CDR1 MDHEN and CDR2 SYDVKM. Between the trimmed V and J ends, which lost 5 bases and 8 bases, there was a span of 40 bases. The CDR3 consists of 22 residues. CDR3 sequence (DNA): TGTGCCAGCAGTCACTCCTTACAGGGACAGGAGGCCGCGGGAGGACCCCAGGATGAGCAGTTCTCC. This encodes CASSHSLQGQEAAGGPQDEQFS.

This clonotype was observed at least ten times. The V gene is TRBV12-3 or TRBV12-4, the J gene TRBJ2-2, with 8 bases matching TRBD2. There are 16 residues in the CDR3. The V and J ends lost 6 bases and 4 bases, in that order; junction bases with no gene match: 10. The CDR3: CASSRRGGGTTGELFF. The CDR3, as DNA: TGTGCCAGCAGCCGAAGGGGCGGGGGGACCACCGGGGAGCTGTTTTTT.

This clonotype was observed many times. This chain connects TRBV28 to TRBJ2-2; weak D call: TRBD2 (5 bases). The ends were cut back, 5 bases at V and 7 bases at J, with 14 bases in the middle. Per the germline V gene, CDR1 is MDHEN and CDR2 is SYDVKM. The CDR3 totals 14 residues. The CDR3 is CASSGEMGYGELFF. DNA of the CDR3: TGTGCCAGCAGTGGGGAGATGGGCTACGGGGAGCTGTTTTTT.

This clonotype has at least ten counts. The chain has TRBV10-1 and TRBJ2-3; 7 nucleotides line up with TRBD2. This CDR3 is built from 15 residues. The V and J ends lost 6 bases and 10 bases, in that order; junction bases with no gene match: 16. The V gene's germline CDR1 is WNHNN and CDR2 SYGVQD (reference sequence). This chain's CDR3 is CASSALAGKYEAQYF. In DNA, the CDR3 is TGCGCCAGCAGCGCCTTAGCGGGCAAATACGAAGCGCAGTATTTT.

In this sample, this clonotype turned up many times. This chain joins TRBV6-2 or TRBV6-3 and TRBJ2-1, with 9 bases matching TRBD2. J lost 0 bases, V lost 2 bases, and 5 bases had no gene match. CDR3 length: 17 amino acids. Looked up from germline, CDR1 is MNHEY and CDR2 is SVGEGT. The CDR3: CASSYTATSGSYNEQFF. The CDR3 region has the DNA TGTGCCAGCAGTTACACGGCGACTAGCGGCTCCTACAATGAGCAGTTCTTC.

This clonotype was seen ten or more times. For the CDR3, the DNA is TGTGCCTCCTCGCCGGGACTAGCGGGGGGCCGCAAGACAGATACGCAGTATTTT. Translating gives CASSPGLAGGRKTDTQYF. This chain uses TRBV10-3 with TRBJ2-3; 15 nucleotides line up with TRBD2. V trimming: 11 bases; J trimming: 3 bases; junction bases outside the gene matches: 15. In germline, CDR1 is ENHRY, CDR2 SYGVKD. This CDR3 region has 18 residues.

In this sample, this clonotype turned up many times. Germline is not matched at one junction end, which may reflect a read error. The chain couples TRBV9 to TRBJ2-7; 11 bases align to TRBD2. This CDR3 has 15 residues. Germline V CDR1 and CDR2: SGDLS, YYNGEE. The CDR3 DNA sequence: TGTGCCAGCAGCCCTGGGACAGACACTAGCGGGGGCCGTTTCTTC. This sequence encodes CASSPGTDTSGGRFF.

This clonotype was recorded many times. The chain links TRBV28 to TRBJ2-7; D might be TRBD1 (6 bases). CDR3 size: 12 residues. Trimming pared 6 bases from V and 6 bases from J, leaving 12 bases between. Germline loops: CDR1 MDHEN, CDR2 SYDVKM. The CDR3 reads CASSRTGSEQYF. The CDR3 region has the DNA TGTGCCAGCAGCAGAACAGGGTCCGAGCAGTACTTC.

There are many counts of this clonotype. The chain has TRBV9 and TRBJ1-1, with TRBD1 identical over 7 bases. V lost 4 bases to trimming and J lost 0 bases; unmatched junction nucleotides: 12. Germline V CDR1 and CDR2: SGDLS, YYNGEE. The CDR3 has 17 amino acids. The DNA for the CDR3 is TGTGCCAGCAGCCACATGACAGGGCAAGAGATGAACACTGAAGCTTTCTTT. It translates to CASSHMTGQEMNTEAFF.